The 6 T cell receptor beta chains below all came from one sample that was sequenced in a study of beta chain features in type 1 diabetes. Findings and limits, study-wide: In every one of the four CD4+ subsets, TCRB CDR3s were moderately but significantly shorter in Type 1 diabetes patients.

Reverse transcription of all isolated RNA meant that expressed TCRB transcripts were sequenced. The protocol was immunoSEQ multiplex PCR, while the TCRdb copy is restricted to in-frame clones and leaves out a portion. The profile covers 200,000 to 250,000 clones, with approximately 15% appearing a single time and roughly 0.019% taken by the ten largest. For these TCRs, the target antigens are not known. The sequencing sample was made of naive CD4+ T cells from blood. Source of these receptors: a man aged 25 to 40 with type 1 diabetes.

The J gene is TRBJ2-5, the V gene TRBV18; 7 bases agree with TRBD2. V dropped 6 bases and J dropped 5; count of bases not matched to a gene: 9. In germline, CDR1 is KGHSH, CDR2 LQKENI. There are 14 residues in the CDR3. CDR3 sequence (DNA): TGTGCCAGCTCCCCCACGGCGGGGGTCGAGACCCAGTACTTC. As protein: CASSPTAGVETQYF.

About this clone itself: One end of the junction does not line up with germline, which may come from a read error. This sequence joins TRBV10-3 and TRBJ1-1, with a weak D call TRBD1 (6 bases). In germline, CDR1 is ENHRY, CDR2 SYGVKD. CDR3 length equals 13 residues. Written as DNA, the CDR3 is TGTGCCATCAGTGAGACGGAACGGCTAGGGGGGGTTTTT. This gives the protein CAISETERLGGVF.

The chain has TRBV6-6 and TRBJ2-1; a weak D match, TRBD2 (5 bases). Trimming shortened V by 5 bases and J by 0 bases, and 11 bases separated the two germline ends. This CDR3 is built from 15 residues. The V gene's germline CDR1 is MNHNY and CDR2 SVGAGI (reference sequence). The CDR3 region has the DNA TGTGCCAGCAGTAAAAGGACTTCCTCCTACAATGAGCAGTTCTTC. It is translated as CASSKRTSSYNEQFF.

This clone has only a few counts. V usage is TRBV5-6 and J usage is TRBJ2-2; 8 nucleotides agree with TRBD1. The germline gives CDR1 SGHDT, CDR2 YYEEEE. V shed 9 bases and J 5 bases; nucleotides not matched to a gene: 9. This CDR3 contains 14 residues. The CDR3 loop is CATSRGRQTGELFF. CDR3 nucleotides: TGTGCCACTAGCAGGGGGCGGCAGACCGGGGAGCTGTTTTTT.

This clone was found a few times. The chain's CDR3 is CASRNTGAAGGYTF. The CDR3 DNA sequence: TGTGCCAGCAGGAATACAGGGGCTGCTGGGGGCTACACCTTC. The chain couples TRBV6-1 to TRBJ1-2; TRBD1 aligns across 7 bases. V lost 6 bases and J lost 8; bases outside the gene matches: 12. Germline V gives CDR1 MNHNS, CDR2 SASEGT. This CDR3 has 14 residues.

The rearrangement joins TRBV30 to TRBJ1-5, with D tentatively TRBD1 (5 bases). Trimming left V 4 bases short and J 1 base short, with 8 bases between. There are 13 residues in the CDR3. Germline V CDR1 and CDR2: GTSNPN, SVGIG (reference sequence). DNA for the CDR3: TGTGCCTGGAACGGGGGGAGCAATCAGCCCCAGCATTTT. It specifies CAWNGGSNQPQHF.